This is a list of T cell receptor beta chains from one sample in a study of T cells in narcolepsy. Assay: immunoSEQ multiplex PCR; the TCRdb copy retains only in-frame clones and omits some. The sample shows some 33,000 clones, roughly 90% of them seen only once. The sequencing sample was made of CD45RA- memory CD4+ T cells from PBMCs. These receptors came from a human donor with narcolepsy. The CDR3 runs from the conserved cysteine through the conserved F or W.

TRBV27,TRBJ2-2,14,CASSFEVNTGELFF
TRBV2,TRBJ1-4,14,CASSEGGRNEKLFF
TRBV7-3,TRBJ2-3,16,CASSSLGQGRTDTQYF
TRBV27,TRBJ1-5,13,CASSFGWDQPQHF
TRBV5-1,TRBJ2-7,14,CASSWGAGGDEQYF
TRBV6-1,TRBJ1-6,11,CASSVREPLHF
TRBV19,TRBJ1-2,15,CASSAPRDRVYGYTF
TRBV5-1,TRBJ1-4,16,CASSLGQGASGEKLFF
TRBV5-6,TRBJ1-1,15,CASSLEDTLRAEAFF
TRBV28,TRBJ2-7,14,CASSLTGTDYEQYF